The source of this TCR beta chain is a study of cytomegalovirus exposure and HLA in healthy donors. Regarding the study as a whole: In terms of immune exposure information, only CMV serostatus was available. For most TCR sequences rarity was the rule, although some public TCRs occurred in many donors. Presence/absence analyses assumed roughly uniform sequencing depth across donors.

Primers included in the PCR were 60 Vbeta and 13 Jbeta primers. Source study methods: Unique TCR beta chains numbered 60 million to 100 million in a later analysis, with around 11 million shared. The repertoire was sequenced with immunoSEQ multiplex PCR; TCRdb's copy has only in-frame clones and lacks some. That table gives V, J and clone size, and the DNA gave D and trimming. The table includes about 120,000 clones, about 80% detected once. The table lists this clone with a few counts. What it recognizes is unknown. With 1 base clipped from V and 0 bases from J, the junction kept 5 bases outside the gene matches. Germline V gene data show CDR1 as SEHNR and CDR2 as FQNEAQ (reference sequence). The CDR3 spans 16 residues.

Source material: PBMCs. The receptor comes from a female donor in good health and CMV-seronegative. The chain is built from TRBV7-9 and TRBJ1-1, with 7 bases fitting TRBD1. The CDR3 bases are TGTGCCAGCAGCTTAGTCAGGGGGGTCATGAACACTGAAGCTTTCTTT. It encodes CASSLVRGVMNTEAFF.